This T cell receptor beta chain was documented in a study of PD-L1 blockade in urothelial cancer. On the study more broadly: Blood was analyzed 3 weeks (second dose) and 6 weeks after treatment start.

Time point meaning: pretreatment peripheral blood. Germline V CDR1 and CDR2: LNHDA, SQIVND (reference sequence). The V end was cut by 9 bases, the J end by 0 bases, with 15 bases between. This CDR3 spans 15 amino acids. Profiled with immunoSEQ multiplex PCR; TCRdb holds only in-frame clones, not every one. The repertoire has around 92,000 clones, 70% to 90% of them found once; the top ten carry around 1%. The TCR sequence derives from a woman older than 75 with urothelial cancer. This chain connects TRBV19 to TRBJ1-5, with TRBD1 as a possible D gene (5 bases). Sample: PBMCs, taken around atezolizumab (anti-PD-L1) treatment. CDR3 loop: CASTRQRHSNQPQHF. The CDR3 nucleotides are TGTGCCAGCACCAGACAGCGTCATAGCAATCAGCCCCAGCATTTT.